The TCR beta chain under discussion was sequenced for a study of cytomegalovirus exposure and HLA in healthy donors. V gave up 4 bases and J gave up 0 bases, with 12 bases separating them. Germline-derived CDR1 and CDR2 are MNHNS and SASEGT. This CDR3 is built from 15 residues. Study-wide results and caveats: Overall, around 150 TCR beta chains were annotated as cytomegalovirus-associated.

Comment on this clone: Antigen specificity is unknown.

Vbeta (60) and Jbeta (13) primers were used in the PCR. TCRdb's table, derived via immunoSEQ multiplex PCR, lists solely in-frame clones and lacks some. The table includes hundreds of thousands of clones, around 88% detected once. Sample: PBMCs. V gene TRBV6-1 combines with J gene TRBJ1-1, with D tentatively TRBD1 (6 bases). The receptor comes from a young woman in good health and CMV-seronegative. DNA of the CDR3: TGTGCCAGCAGTGCGTGGACAGCCCTGAACACTGAAGCTTTCTTT. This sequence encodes CASSAWTALNTEAFF.